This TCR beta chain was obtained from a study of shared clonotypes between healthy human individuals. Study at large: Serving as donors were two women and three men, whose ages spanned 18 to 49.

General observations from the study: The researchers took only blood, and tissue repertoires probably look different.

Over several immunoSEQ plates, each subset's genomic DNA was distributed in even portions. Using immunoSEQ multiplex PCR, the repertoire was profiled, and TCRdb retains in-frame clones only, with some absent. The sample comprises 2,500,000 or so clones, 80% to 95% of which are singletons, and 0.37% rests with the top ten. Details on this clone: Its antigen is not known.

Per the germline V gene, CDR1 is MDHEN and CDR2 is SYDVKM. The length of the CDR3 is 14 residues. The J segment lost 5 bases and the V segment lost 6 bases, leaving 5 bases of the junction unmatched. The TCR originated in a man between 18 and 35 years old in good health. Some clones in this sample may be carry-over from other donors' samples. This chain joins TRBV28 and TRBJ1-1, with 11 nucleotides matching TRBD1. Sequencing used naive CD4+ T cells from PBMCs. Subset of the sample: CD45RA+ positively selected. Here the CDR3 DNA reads TGTGCCAGCAGCCAGGACAGGGGGCGGACTGAAGCTTTCTTT. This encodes CASSQDRGRTEAFF.